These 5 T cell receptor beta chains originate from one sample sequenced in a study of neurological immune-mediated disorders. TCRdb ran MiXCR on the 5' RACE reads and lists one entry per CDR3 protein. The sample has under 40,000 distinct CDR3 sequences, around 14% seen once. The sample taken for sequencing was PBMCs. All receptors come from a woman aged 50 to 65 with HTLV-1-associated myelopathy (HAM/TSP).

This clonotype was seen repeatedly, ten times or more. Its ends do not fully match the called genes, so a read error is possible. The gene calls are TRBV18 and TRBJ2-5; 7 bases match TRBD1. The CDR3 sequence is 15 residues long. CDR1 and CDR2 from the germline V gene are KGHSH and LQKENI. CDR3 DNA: TGTGCCAACTCACCACCGGGACAGTACCAAGAGACCCAGTACTTC. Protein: CANSPPGQYQETQYF.

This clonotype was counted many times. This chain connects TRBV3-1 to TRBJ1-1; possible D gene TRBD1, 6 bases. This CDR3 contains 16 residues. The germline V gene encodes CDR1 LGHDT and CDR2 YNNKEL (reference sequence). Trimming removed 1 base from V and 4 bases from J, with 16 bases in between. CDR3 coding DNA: TGTGCCAGCAGCCAAGGGTTACAGGGAGGGTTCACTGAAGCTTTCTTT. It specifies CASSQGLQGGFTEAFF. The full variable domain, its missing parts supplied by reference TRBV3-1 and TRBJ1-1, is DTAVSQTPKYLVTQMGNDKSIKCEQNLGHDTMYWYKQDSKKFLKIMFSYNNKELIINETVPNRFSPKSPDKAHLNLHINSLELGDSAVYFCASSQGLQGGFTEAFFGQGTRLTVV.

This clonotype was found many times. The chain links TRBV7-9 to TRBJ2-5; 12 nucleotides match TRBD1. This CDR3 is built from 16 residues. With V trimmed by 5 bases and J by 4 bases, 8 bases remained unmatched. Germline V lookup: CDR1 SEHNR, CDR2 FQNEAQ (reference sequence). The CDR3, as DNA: TGTGCCAGCAGCCTAGGGACAGGGGGCTTCAGAGAGACCCAGTACTTC. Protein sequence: CASSLGTGGFRETQYF.

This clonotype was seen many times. The CDR3 DNA is TGTGCCTGGAGTGTACAGGGGGGGGATACGCAGTATTTT. Translated, it gives CAWSVQGGDTQYF. J is TRBJ2-3 and V is TRBV30; D is possibly TRBD1 (8 bases). From germline, CDR1 is GTSNPN and CDR2 SVGIG (reference sequence). V lost 0 bases and J 6 bases, leaving 10 bases between the germline ends. There are 13 residues in the CDR3.

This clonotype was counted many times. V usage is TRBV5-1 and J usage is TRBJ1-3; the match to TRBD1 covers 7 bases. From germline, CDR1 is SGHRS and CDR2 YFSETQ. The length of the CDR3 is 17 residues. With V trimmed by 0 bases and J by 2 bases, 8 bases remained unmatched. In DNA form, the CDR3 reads TGCGCCAGCAGCTTGGGAGGAGGGACAGCTACTGGAAACACCATATATTTT. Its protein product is CASSLGGGTATGNTIYF. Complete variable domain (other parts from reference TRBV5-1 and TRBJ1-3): KAGVTQTPRYLIKTRGQQVTLSCSPISGHRSVSWYQQTPGQGLQFLFEYFSETQRNKGNFPGRFSGRQFSNSRSEMNVSTLELGDSALYLCASSLGGGTATGNTIYFGEGSWLTVV.